This T cell receptor beta chain was captured by sequencing in a study of tissue T cells after allogeneic stem cell transplantation. Study-wide results and limits: This small cohort was clinically heterogeneous, and sampling depth was a limitation. Within patients, tissue anatomy strongly shaped TCR repertoire composition.

In regard to this clone: The antigen is unknown. Any gene name here is a mouse gene name. The CDR3 end lies 1 residue beyond the end of the read and is filled in from the germline J gene.

Sequencing of TCRbeta CDR3 at survey depth gave sequences and template counts. Libraries were prepared by immunoSEQ multiplex PCR; TCRdb keeps only in-frame clonotypes and omits some of them. The sample consists of under 3,500 clones, about 50% of them appearing once. CDR1 and CDR2 from the germline V gene are GFQATS and STVNSAI. The length of the CDR3 is 12 residues. Trimming removed 3 bases at V and 3 bases at J, with 9 bases between. Time point reported: mouse harvest day 14 after allogeneic transplant. Tail vein injection delivered 10^7 T-cell-depleted bone marrow cells and 10^6 splenic CD5+ T cells. This mouse GVHD model was MHC-mismatched B6 to BALB/c, profiled day 7 or 14.

The sample consisted of lymph node tissue. The clonotype was recovered from a female BALB/c mouse given C57BL/6 T cells with graft-versus-host disease after an allogeneic hematopoietic cell transplant. This chain connects TRBV20 to TRBJ2-7, with a possible D match to TRBD2 (5 bases). CDR3 DNA (partial): TGTGGTGCTAGTAATGGGGTCTATGAACAGTAC. This sequence encodes CGASNGVYEQY. From start to end, the CDR3 is CGASNGVYEQYF.